One sample yielded the 5 T cell receptor beta chains listed below, sequenced in a study of cytomegalovirus exposure and HLA in healthy donors. The PCR had 60 Vbeta and 13 Jbeta primers. Sequencing used immunoSEQ multiplex PCR; TCRdb keeps in-frame clones, though not all of them. The sample carries roughly 180,000 clones, approximately 84% recorded once. Sequencing was performed on PBMCs. The receptors were gathered from a woman aged 50 to 60 in good health and CMV-seropositive.

The CDR3 nucleotides read TGTGCCAGCAAACCCAGGAGGTCTCCCCCCCAGTACTTC. This translates into CASKPRRSPPQYF. The rearrangement joins TRBV14 to TRBJ2-5; possible D gene TRBD2, 5 bases. The ends were cut back, 7 bases at V and 9 bases at J, with 18 bases in the middle. Germline V gene data show CDR1 as SGHDN and CDR2 as FVKESK. The CDR3 spans 13 residues.

The chain is built from TRBV9 and TRBJ2-3; D remains unclear. The V end was cut by 3 bases, the J end by 2 bases, with 4 bases between. Looked up from germline, CDR1 is SGDLS and CDR2 is YYNGEE. This CDR3 is built from 12 residues. The CDR3 bases are TGTGCCAGCAGCGCATTCACAGATACGCAGTATTTT. Its translation: CASSAFTDTQYF.

The CDR3 loop is CATGRENTGELFF. CDR3 DNA: TGTGCCACGGGCCGGGAGAACACCGGGGAGCTGTTTTTT. V is TRBV9 and J is TRBJ2-2; tentative D call: TRBD2 (5 bases). V lost 9 bases, J lost 1 base, and 10 bases lay in between. CDR1 and CDR2 (germline): SGDLS, YYNGEE. The CDR3 has 13 residues.

This rearrangement joins TRBV4-3 to TRBJ2-7, with 9 nucleotides matching TRBD2. Germline lookup yields CDR1 LGHNA and CDR2 YSLEER. This CDR3 region has 14 residues. V was pared by 1 base and J by 2 bases, with 0 bases of the junction left unmatched. In nucleotides, the CDR3 is TGCGCCAGCAGCCAAGTAGCGGGAGCCTACGAGCAGTACTTC. Translated: CASSQVAGAYEQYF.

The chain joins TRBV19 to TRBJ2-3; 8 nucleotides line up with TRBD1. The CDR3 contains 18 residues. The J segment lost 6 bases and the V segment lost 0 bases, leaving 14 bases of the junction unmatched. CDR1 is LNHDA and CDR2 is SQIVND in the germline V gene (reference sequence). The CDR3 DNA follows: TGTGCCAGTAGTATAGACTGGCTGGACAGGGTGGATGGGGATACGCAGTATTTT. This encodes CASSIDWLDRVDGDTQYF.